The rows below give T cell receptor beta chains drawn from one sample of a study of T-cell reconstitution after alpha-beta-depleted transplantation in children. From the PCR reads, TCRdb called clonotypes with MiXCR, one entry per CDR3 protein. The sample has around 210,000 distinct CDR3 sequences; 6.6% are singletons. The sample was PBMCs, taken before TCRalphabeta/CD19-depleted stem cell transplant. Source of these receptors: a boy aged 2 to 9 with acute lymphoblastic leukemia, due to receive a stem cell transplant. CDR3s include the opening cysteine and the closing phenylalanine or tryptophan. A D gene is named only where the DNA matches it firmly. Only some rows state a clone size, as once, few, many or a class for expanded clones.

j_call d_call v_call clone_size cdr3_aa cdr3_nt
TRBJ2-1 TRBD2 TRBV3-1 many CASSQDPFAGGVYNEQFF TGTGCCAGCAGCCAAGATCCCTTCGCGGGAGGAGTTTACAATGAGCAGTTCTTC
TRBJ2-7 TRBD2 TRBV15 many CATSTSGKYEQYF TGTGCCACCAGCACTAGCGGGAAATACGAGCAGTACTTC
TRBJ2-7 TRBD2 TRBV29-1 NA CSVEDPSTRSSGRYEQYF TGCAGCGTTGAAGATCCCTCCACTAGGAGCAGCGGGAGGTACGAGCAGTACTTC
TRBJ2-2 NA TRBV5-4 NA CASSLGGSVDTGELFF TGTGCCAGCAGCTTGGGGGGCAGTGTAGACACCGGGGAGCTGTTTTTT
TRBJ2-2 NA TRBV12-3/TRBV12-4 many CASSGNTGELFF TGTGCCAGCAGTGGTAACACCGGGGAGCTGTTTTTT
TRBJ2-5 TRBD2 TRBV12-3/TRBV12-4 NA CASSSSGTRGTQYF TGTGCCAGCAGTTCTAGCGGGACACGGGGGACCCAGTACTTC
TRBJ1-1 NA TRBV13 few CASSPGGVETEAFF TGTGCCAGCAGTCCGGGGGGGGTGGAAACTGAAGCTTTCTTT
TRBJ2-7 NA TRBV6-1 many CASSEEGTSSRGQYF TGTGCCAGCAGTGAAGAGGGTACCAGCTCGCGAGGACAGTACTTC
TRBJ2-7 TRBD1 TRBV7-6 many CASSLGTGGAYEQYF TGTGCCAGCAGCTTAGGGACAGGGGGGGCCTACGAGCAGTACTTC
TRBJ1-3 NA TRBV7-2 many CASSSQTFSGNTIYF TGTGCCAGCAGCTCGCAAACTTTCTCTGGAAACACCATATATTTT
TRBJ2-5 TRBD1 TRBV7-3 few CASSAGQGETQYF TGTGCCAGCAGCGCCGGACAGGGAGAGACCCAGTACTTC
TRBJ2-7 NA TRBV30 few CACGTREQYF TGTGCCTGCGGGACTCGCGAGCAGTACTTC
TRBJ2-2 TRBD1 TRBV7-2 few CASSFTGGAGELFF TGTGCCAGCAGCTTTACAGGGGGCGCCGGGGAGCTGTTTTTT
TRBJ2-4 NA TRBV7-2 many CASSPGNIQYF TGTGCCAGCAGCCCGGGGAACATTCAGTACTTC
TRBJ2-1 TRBD2 TRBV20-1 few CSASSRTSGRGIYNEQFF TGCAGTGCTAGTTCTCGGACTAGCGGGAGGGGGATCTACAATGAGCAGTTCTTC